This T cell receptor (beta chain) emerged from a study of post-analysis software for immune sequencing data. Study-wide background: Included among the disease courses, which were recorded for the cohort, were relapsing-remitting, secondary progressive and progressive-relapsing multiple sclerosis. Regarding the study as a whole: Strong co-clustering by F measure linked samples that shared a preparation batch. Multiple sclerosis patients had significantly lower normalized Chao1 diversity than controls.

To note about this clonotype: Its antigen remains unidentified.

Unique molecular identifiers were built into the TCR beta cDNA libraries. TCRdb processed the PCR reads anew with MiXCR; each CDR3 protein has one entry. The table has 450,000 to 650,000 distinct CDR3 sequences, 44% seen once. The source material was blood. The clonotype was recovered from a girl aged 5-17 years with multiple sclerosis.

DNA of the CDR3: TGTGCCAGCAGCTTGGAGGGGACAGGGGTTCAGGGCTATGGCTACACCTTC. Its translation: CASSLEGTGVQGYGYTF. The V call is TRBV5-5, the J call TRBJ1-2; 10 bases match TRBD1. V lost 0 bases to trimming and J lost 4 bases; unmatched junction nucleotides: 9. Germline-derived CDR1 and CDR2 are SGHKS and YYEKEE (reference sequence). The CDR3 has 17 amino acids.